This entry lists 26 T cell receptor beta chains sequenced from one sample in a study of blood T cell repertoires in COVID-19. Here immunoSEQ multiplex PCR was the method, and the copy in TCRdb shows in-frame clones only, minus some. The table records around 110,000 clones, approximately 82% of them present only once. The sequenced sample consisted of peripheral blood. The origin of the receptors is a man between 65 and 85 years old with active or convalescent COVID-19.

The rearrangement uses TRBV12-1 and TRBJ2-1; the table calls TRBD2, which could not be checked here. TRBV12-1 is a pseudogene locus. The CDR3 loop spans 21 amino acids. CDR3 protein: CASSLRTRLANNRTSYNEQFF. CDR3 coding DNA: TGTGCCAGCAGCCTTCGGACCCGACTAGCGAATAACAGAACTTCCTACAATGAGCAGTTCTTC.

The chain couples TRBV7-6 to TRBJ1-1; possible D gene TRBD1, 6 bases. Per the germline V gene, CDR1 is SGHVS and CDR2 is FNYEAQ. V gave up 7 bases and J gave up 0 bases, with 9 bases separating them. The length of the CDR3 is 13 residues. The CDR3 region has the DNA TGTGCCAGCACCCAGGGGATGAACACTGAAGCTTTCTTT. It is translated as CASTQGMNTEAFF.

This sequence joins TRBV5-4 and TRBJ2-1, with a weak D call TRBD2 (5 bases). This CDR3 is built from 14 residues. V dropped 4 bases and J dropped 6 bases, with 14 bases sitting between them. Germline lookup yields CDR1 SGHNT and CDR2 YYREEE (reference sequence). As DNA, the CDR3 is TGTGCCAGCAGCCAGAGGGCCTTGTTCAATGAGCAGTTCTTC. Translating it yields CASSQRALFNEQFF.

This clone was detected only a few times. The chain's CDR3 is CAIGTGAEQPQHF. The CDR3 region has the DNA TGTGCCATCGGTACGGGAGCGGAACAGCCCCAGCATTTT. The rearrangement links TRBV10-3 to TRBJ1-5; D remains unclear. The germline gives CDR1 ENHRY, CDR2 SYGVKD. The CDR3 consists of 13 residues. V was shortened by 8 bases and J by 7 bases, with 15 bases between the two germline ends.

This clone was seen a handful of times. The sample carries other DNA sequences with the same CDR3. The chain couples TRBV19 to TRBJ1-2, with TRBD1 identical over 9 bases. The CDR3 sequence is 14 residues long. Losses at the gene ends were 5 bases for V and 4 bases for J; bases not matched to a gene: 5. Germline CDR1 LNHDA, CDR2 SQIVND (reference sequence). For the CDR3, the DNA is TGTGCCAGTAGTCCGGGACAGGGTGGCTATGGCTACACCTTC. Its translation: CASSPGQGGYGYTF.

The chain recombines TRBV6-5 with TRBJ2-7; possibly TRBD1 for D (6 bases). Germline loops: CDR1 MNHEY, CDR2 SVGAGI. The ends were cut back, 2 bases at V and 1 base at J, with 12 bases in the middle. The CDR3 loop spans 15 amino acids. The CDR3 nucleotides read TGTGCCAGCAGTTACCGTAGGACAGCATCCTACGAGCAGTACTTC. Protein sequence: CASSYRRTASYEQYF.

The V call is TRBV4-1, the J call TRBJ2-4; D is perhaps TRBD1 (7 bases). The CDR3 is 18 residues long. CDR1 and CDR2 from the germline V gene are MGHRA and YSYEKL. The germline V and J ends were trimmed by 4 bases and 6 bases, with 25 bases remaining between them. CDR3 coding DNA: TGCGCCAGCAGCCCGGTACTCCAGGGGGGTAGTGATCGAAACATTCAGTACTTC. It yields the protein CASSPVLQGGSDRNIQYF.

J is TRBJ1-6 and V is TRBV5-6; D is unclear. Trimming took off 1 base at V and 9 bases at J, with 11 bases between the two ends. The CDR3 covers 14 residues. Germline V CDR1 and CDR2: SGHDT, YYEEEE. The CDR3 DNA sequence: TGTGCCAGCAGCTTGTCCTTACCCGGTTCACCCCTCCACTTT. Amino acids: CASSLSLPGSPLHF. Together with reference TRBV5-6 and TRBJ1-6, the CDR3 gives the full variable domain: DAGVTQSPTHLIKTRGQQVTLRCSPKSGHDTVSWYQQALGQGPQFIFQYYEEEERQRGNFPDRFSGHQFPNYSSELNVNALLLGDSALYLCASSLSLPGSPLHFGNGTRLTVT.

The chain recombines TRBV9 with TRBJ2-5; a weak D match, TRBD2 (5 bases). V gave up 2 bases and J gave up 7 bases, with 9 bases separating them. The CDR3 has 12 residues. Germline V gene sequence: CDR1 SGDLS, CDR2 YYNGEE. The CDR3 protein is CASSVDFGTQYF. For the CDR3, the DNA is TGTGCCAGCAGCGTGGACTTCGGGACCCAGTACTTC.

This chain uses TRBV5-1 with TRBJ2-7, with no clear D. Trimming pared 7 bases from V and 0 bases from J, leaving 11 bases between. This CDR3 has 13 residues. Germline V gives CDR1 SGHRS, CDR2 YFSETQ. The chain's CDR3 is CASGPPGSYEQYF. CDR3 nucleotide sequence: TGCGCCAGCGGTCCCCCCGGCTCCTACGAGCAGTACTTC.

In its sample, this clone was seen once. Here the CDR3 DNA reads TGTGCCAGCAGCAAACTCACAGATACGCAGTATTTT. Translating gives CASSKLTDTQYF. This chain joins TRBV27 and TRBJ2-3, with D unresolved. V was trimmed by 6 bases and J by 2 bases, leaving 6 bases between them. Germline V gene lookup returns CDR1 MNHEY and CDR2 SMNVEV (reference sequence). The CDR3 has 12 residues.

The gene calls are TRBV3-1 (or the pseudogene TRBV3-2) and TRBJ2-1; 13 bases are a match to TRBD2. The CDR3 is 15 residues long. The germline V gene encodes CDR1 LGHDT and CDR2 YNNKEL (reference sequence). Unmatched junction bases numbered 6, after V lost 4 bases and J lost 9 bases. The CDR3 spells CASSLGLAGAVEQFF. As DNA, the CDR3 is TGTGCCAGCAGCCTCGGACTAGCGGGGGCAGTTGAGCAGTTCTTC.

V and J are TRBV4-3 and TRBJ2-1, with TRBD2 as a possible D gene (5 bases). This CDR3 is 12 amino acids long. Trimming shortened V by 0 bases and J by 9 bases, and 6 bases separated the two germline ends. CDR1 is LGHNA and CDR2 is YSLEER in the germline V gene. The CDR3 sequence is CASSQDGGEQFF. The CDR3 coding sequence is TGCGCCAGCAGCCAAGACGGAGGTGAGCAGTTCTTC.

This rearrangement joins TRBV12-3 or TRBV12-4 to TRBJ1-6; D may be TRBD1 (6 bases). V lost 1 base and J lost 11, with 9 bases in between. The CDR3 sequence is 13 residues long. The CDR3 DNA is TGTGCCAGCAGTTTAGGGACAGAAACACCCCTCCACTTT. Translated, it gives CASSLGTETPLHF.

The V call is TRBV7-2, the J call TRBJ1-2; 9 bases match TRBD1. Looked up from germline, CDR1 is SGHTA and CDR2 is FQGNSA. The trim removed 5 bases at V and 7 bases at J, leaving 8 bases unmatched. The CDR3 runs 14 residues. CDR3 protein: CASSTQRQGVGYTF. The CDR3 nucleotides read TGTGCCAGCAGCACACAAAGACAGGGGGTTGGCTACACCTTC. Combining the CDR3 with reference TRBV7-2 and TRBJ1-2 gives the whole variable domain GAGVSQSPSNKVTEKGKDVELRCDPISGHTALYWYRQSLGQGLEFLIYFQGNSAPDKSGLPSDRFSAERTGGSVSTLTIQRTQQEDSAVYLCASSTQRQGVGYTFGSGTRLTVV.

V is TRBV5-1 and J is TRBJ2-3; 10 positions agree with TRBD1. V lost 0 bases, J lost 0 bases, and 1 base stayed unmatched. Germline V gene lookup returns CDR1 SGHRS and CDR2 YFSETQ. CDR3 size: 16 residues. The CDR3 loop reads CASSLGDRGSTDTQYF. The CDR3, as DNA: TGCGCCAGCAGCTTGGGGGACAGGGGTAGCACAGATACGCAGTATTTT.

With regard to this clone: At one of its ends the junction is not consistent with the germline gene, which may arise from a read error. The CDR3, as DNA: TGTGCCAGCAGCTTCGTTCCAGCGGGAGATGCGCAGTATTTT. Its translation: CASSFVPAGDAQYF. This chain joins TRBV7-2 and TRBJ2-3, with TRBD2 identical over 8 bases. The CDR3 has 14 residues. The V gene's germline CDR1 is SGHTA and CDR2 FQGNSA. The complete variable domain, with remaining parts taken from reference TRBV7-2 and TRBJ2-3, reads GAGVSQSPSNKVTEKGKDVELRCDPISGHTALYWYRQSLGQGLEFLIYFQGNSAPDKSGLPSDRFSAERTGGSVSTLTIQRTQQEDSAVYLCASSFVPAGDAQYFGPGTRLTVL.

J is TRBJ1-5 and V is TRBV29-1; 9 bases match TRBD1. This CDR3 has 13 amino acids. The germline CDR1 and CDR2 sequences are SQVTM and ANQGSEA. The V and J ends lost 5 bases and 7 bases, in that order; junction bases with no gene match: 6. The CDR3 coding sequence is TGCAGCGTTTCAACAGGGGGCTGGCAGCCCCAGCATTTT. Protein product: CSVSTGGWQPQHF.

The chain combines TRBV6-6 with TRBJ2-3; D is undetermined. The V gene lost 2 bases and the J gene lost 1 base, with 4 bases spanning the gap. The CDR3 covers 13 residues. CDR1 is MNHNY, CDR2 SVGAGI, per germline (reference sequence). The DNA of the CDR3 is TGTGCCAGCAGTTACCTCGGCACAGATACGCAGTATTTT. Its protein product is CASSYLGTDTQYF.

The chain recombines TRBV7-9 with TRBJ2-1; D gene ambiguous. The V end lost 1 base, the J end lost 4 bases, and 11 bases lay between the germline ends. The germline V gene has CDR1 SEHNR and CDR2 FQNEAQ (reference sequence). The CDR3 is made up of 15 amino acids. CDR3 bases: TGTGCCAGCAGCTTAGAGTTTTTAGTTTACAATGAGCAGTTCTTC. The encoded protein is CASSLEFLVYNEQFF. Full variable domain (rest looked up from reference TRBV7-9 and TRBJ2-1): DTGVSQNPRHKITKRGQNVTFRCDPISEHNRLYWYRQTLGQGPEFLTYFQNEAQLEKSRLLSDRFSAERPKGSFSTLEIQRTEQGDSAMYLCASSLEFLVYNEQFFGPGTRLTVL.

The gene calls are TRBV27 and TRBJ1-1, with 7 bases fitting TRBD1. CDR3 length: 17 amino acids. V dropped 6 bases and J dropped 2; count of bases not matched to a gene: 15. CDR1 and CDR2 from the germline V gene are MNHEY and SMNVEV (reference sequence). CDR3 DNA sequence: TGTGCCAGCAGCAACTACTGGACTACAGGGGTTAACACTGAAGCTTTCTTT. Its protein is CASSNYWTTGVNTEAFF.

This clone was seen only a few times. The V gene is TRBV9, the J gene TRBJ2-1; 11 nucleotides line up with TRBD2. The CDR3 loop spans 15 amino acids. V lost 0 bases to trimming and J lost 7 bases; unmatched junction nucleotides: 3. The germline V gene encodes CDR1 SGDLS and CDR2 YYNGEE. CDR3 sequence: CASSVGTSGFNEQFF. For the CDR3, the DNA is TGTGCCAGCAGCGTAGGGACTAGCGGGTTTAATGAGCAGTTCTTC.

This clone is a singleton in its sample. The CDR3 DNA follows: TGTGCCAGCAGCAGCGGGCCCGAGCCCAGGGGGGTTGACATTCAGTACTTC. Its protein is CASSSGPEPRGVDIQYF. The chain is built from TRBV5-4 and TRBJ2-4; D is possibly TRBD1 (7 bases). This CDR3 comprises 17 residues. Per germline, CDR1 SGHNT and CDR2 YYREEE (reference sequence). The V end lost 4 bases, the J end lost 8 bases, and 25 bases lay between the germline ends.

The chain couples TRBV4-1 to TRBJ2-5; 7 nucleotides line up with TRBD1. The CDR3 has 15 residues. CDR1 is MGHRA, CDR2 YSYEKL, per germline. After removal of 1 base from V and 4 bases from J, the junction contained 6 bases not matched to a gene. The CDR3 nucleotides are TGCGCCAGCAGCCAAGTTATCAGGGGGAGAGAGACCCAGTACTTC. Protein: CASSQVIRGRETQYF.

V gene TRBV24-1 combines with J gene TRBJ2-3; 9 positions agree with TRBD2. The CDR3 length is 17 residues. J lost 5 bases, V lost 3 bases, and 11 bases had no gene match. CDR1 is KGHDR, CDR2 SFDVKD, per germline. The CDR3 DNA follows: TGTGCCACCAGTGATGCGGGTCTTGCGGGGGGGATAGATACGCAGTATTTT. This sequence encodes CATSDAGLAGGIDTQYF.

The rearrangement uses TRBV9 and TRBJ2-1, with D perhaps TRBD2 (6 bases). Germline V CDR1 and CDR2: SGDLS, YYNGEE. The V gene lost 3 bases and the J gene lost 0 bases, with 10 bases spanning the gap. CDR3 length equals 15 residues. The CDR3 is CASSGRDDSYNEQFF. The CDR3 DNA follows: TGTGCCAGCAGCGGGAGGGACGACTCCTACAATGAGCAGTTCTTC. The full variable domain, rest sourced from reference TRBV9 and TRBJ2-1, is DSGVTQTPKHLITATGQRVTLRCSPRSGDLSVYWYQQSLDQGLQFLIQYYNGEERAKGNILERFSAQQFPDLHSELNLSSLELGDSALYFCASSGRDDSYNEQFFGPGTRLTVL.